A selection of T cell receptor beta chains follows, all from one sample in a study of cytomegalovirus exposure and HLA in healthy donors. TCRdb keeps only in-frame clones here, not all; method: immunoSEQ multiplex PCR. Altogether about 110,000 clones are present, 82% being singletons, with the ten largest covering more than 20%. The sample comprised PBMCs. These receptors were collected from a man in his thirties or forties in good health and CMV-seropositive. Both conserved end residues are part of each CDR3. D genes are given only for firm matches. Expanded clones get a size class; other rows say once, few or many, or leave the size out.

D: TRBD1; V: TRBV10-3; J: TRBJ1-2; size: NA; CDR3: CAISEARGRDGYTF; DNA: TGTGCCATCAGTGAGGCCAGGGGGCGAGATGGCTACACCTTC
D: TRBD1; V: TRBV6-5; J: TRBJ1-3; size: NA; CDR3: CASRTGEGSGDTIYF; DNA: TGTGCCAGCAGGACAGGGGAGGGCTCTGGAGACACCATATATTTT
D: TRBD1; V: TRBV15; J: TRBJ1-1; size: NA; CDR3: CATSSLDRAYTEAFF; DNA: TGTGCCACCAGCAGCTTAGACAGGGCCTACACTGAAGCTTTCTTT
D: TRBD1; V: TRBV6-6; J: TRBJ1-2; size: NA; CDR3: CASRTGDGSYGYTF; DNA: TGTGCCAGCCGAACAGGGGATGGTTCCTATGGCTACACCTTC
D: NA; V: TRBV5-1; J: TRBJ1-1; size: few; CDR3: CASSLDRVNTEAFF; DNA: TGCGCCAGCAGCTTGGACAGGGTGAACACTGAAGCTTTCTTT
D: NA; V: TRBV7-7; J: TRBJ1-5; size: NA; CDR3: CASSVSFNQPQHF; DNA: TGTGCCAGCAGCGTATCCTTCAATCAGCCCCAGCATTTT
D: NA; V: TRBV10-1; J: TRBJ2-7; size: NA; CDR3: CASSAEGAPASPYEQYF; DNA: TGCGCCAGCAGTGCGGAGGGGGCCCCCGCCTCACCTTACGAGCAGTACTTC
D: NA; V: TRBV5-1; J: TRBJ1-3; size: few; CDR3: CASSSRGSYSGNTIYF; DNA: TGCGCCAGCAGCTCCCGAGGCAGCTACTCTGGAAACACCATATATTTT
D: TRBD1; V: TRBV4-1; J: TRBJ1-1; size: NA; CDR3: CASSHGTGGLITEAFF; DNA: TGCGCCAGCAGTCATGGGACAGGGGGCTTAATCACTGAAGCTTTCTTT
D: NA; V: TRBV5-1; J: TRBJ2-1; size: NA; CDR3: CASRRLGSDEQFF; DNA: TGCGCCAGCAGGAGACTAGGGAGCGATGAGCAGTTCTTC
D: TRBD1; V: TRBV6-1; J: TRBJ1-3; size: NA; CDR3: CASSDRDRGGNTIYF; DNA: TGTGCCAGCAGTGATCGCGACAGGGGTGGAAACACCATATATTTT
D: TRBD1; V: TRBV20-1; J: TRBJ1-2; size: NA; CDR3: CSATGQEDF; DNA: TGCAGTGCCACAGGACAGGAGGATTTC
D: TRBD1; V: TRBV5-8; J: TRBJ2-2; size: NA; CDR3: CASRGWTGGDGELFF; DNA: TGTGCCAGCAGGGGGTGGACAGGGGGCGACGGGGAGCTGTTTTTT
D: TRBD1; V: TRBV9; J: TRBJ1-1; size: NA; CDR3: CASSDQFLNRGMRIEAFF; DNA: TGTGCCAGCAGCGACCAATTCCTAAACAGGGGGATGAGGATTGAAGCTTTCTTT
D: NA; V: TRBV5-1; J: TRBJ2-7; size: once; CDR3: CASSLVDIYEQYF; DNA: TGCGCCAGCAGCTTGGTAGACATCTACGAGCAGTACTTC
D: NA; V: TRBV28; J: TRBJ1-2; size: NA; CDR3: CASSSLIQGPYGYTF; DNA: TGTGCCAGCAGCAGTTTGATCCAGGGGCCCTATGGCTACACCTTC
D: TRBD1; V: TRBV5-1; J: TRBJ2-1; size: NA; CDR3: CASSPRSRDRGIWEQFF; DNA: TGCGCCAGCAGCCCTCGTTCCCGGGACAGGGGGATTTGGGAGCAGTTCTTC
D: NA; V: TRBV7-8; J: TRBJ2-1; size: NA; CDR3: CASSLGSAVEREQFF; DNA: TGTGCCAGCAGCTTAGGGAGTGCCGTGGAGAGGGAGCAGTTCTTC
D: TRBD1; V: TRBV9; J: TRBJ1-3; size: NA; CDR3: CASSAGQASSGNTIYF; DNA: TGTGCCAGCAGCGCCGGACAGGCAAGCTCTGGAAACACCATATATTTT
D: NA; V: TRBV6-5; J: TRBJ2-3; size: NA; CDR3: CASSSPRRDYTDTQYF; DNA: TGTGCCAGCAGTTCCCCCCGTCGGGATTACACAGATACGCAGTATTTT
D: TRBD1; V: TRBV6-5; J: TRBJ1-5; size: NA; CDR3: CASRTQGDQPQHF; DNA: TGTGCCAGCAGAACCCAGGGGGATCAGCCCCAGCATTTT
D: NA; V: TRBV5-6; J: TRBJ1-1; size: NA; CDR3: CASSLGLGTEAFF; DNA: TGTGCCAGCAGCTTAGGACTGGGCACTGAAGCTTTCTTT